This T cell receptor (beta chain) originates from a study of cytomegalovirus exposure and HLA in healthy donors. Sequencing was performed with immunoSEQ multiplex PCR; in TCRdb, only in-frame clones are kept and a portion is missing. This table has some 130,000 clones, roughly nine tenths appearing once. With 8 bases removed from V and 7 bases from J, the gap between germline ends came to 12 bases. CDR1 is SNHLY, CDR2 FYNNEI, per germline. This CDR3 has 13 residues. The chain combines TRBV2 with TRBJ1-6; D possibly corresponds to TRBD1 (6 bases). The clonotype originates from a woman younger than 35 in good health and CMV-seronegative. The sample consisted of PBMCs. In DNA, the CDR3 is TGTGCCAGCTGCGGACAGAGGAATTCACCCCTCCACTTT. This sequence encodes CASCGQRNSPLHF.